The following is a T cell receptor beta chain sequence with its context. Here immunoSEQ multiplex PCR was the method, and the copy in TCRdb shows in-frame clones only, minus some. The sample yields more than 95,000 clones, 85% to 95% seen once. The data are from a study of control samples from healthy donors and cancer patients. This CDR3 region has 14 residues. V lost 6 bases to trimming and J lost 5 bases, with 13 bases between them. Germline V gene lookup returns CDR1 SNHLY and CDR2 FYNNEI. The source of this sequence is an elderly man with head and neck cancer. What was sequenced was PBMCs. The genes are TRBV2 and TRBJ2-2; D might be TRBD1 (5 bases). The CDR3 DNA follows: TGTGCCAGCAGCGTCCTGGCAGGGACCGGGGAGCTGTTTTTT. Translation gives CASSVLAGTGELFF.